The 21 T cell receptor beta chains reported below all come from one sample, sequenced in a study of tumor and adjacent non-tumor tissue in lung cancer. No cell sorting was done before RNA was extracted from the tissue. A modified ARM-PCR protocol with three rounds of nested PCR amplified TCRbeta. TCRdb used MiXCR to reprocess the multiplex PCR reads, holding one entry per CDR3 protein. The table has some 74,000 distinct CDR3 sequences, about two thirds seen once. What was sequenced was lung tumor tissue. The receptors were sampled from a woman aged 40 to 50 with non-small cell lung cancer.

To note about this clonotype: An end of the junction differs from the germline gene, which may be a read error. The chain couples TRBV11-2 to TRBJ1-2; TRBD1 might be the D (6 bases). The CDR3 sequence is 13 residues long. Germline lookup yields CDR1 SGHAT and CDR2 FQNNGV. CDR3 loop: CASSPNREGGYSF. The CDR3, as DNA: TGTGCCAGCAGCCCCAACAGGGAGGGGGGATACAGCTTC.

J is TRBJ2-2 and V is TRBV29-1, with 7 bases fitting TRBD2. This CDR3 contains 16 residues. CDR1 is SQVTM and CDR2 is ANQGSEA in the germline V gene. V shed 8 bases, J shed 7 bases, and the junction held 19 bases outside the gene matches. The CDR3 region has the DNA TGCAGCACCAGACCTATCGCGGGAGTTTCGAGCGGGGAGCTGTTTTTT. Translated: CSTRPIAGVSSGELFF.

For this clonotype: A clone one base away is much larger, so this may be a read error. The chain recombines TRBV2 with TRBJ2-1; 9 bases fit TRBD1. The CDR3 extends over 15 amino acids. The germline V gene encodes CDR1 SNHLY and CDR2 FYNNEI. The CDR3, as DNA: TGTGTCAGCAGACTAACCGGGACAGGGTTTGCCGAGCAGTTCTTC. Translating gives CVSRLTGTGFAEQFF.

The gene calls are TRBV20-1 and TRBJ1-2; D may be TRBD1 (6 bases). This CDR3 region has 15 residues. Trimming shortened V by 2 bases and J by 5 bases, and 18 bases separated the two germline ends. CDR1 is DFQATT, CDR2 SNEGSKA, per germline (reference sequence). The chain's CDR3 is CSARPGWGATYGYTF. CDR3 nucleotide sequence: TGCAGTGCTAGACCCGGCTGGGGGGCGACATATGGCTACACCTTC.

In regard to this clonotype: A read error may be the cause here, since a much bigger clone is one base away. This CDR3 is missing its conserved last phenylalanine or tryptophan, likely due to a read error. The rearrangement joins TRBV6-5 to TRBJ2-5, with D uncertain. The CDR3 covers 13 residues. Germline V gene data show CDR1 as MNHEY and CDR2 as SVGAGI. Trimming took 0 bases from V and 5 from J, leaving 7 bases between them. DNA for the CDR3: TGTGCCAGCAGTTACTCCATAGGGGAGACCCAGTACTCC. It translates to CASSYSIGETQYS.

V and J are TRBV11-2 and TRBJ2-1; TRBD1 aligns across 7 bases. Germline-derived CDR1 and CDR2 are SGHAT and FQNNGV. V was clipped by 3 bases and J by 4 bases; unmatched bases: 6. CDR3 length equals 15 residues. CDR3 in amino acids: CASSLGRTGYNEQFF. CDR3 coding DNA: TGTGCCAGCAGCTTGGGTAGGACAGGATACAATGAGCAGTTCTTC. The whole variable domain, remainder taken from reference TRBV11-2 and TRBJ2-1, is EAGVAQSPRYKIIEKRQSVAFWCNPISGHATLYWYQQILGQGPKLLIQFQNNGVVDDSQLPKDRFSAERLKGVDSTLKIQPAKLEDSAVYLCASSLGRTGYNEQFFGPGTRLTVL.

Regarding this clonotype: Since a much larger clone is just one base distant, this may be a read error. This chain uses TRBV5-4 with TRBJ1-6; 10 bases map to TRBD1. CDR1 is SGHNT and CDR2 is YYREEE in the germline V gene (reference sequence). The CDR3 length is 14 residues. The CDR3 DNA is TGTGCCAGCAGACCCGGGACAGGGGATTCACACCTCCACTTT. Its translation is CASRPGTGDSHLHF.

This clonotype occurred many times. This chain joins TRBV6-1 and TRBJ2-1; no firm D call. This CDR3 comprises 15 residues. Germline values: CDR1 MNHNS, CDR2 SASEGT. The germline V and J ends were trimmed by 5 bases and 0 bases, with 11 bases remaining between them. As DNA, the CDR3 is TGTGCCAGCAGTATAGACGCCTCCTCCTACAATGAGCAGTTCTTC. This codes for CASSIDASSYNEQFF.

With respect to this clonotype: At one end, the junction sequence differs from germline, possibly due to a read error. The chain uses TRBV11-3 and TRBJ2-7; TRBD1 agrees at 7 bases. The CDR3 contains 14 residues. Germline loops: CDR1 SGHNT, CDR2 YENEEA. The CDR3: CASNPRQGSYEQYF. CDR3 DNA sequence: TGTGCCAGCAACCCCAGACAGGGTTCCTATGAGCAGTACTTC.

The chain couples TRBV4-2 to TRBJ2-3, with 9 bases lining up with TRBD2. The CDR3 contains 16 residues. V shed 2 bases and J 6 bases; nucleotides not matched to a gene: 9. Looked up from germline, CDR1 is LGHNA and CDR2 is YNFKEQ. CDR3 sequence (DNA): TGTGCCAGCAGCCAAACGGGGCTAGCGGGAAGGGATACGCAGTATTTT. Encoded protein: CASSQTGLAGRDTQYF.

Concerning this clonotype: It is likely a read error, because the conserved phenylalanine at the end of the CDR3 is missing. The CDR3 here is CASRAGLHQETQYL. The DNA for the CDR3 is TGTGCCAGTAGGGCGGGACTGCATCAAGAGACCCAGTACTTA. V and J are TRBV12-3 or TRBV12-4 and TRBJ2-5, with D possibly being TRBD2 (6 bases). This CDR3 has 14 residues. Trimming removed 9 bases at V and 2 bases at J, with 16 bases between.

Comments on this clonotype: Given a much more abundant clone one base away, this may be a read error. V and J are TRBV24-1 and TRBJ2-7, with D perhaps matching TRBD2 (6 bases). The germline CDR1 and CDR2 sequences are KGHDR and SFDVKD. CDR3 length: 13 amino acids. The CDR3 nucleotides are TGTGCCACCAGTGGGACTAAAACCTACGAGCAGCACTTC. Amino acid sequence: CATSGTKTYEQHF.

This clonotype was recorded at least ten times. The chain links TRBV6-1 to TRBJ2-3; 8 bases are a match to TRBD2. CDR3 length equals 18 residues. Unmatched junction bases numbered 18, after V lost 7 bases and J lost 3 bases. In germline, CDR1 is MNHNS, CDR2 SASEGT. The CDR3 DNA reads TGTGCCAGCACCCGAGGGTTTAGCGGGGCCCCGAGTACAGATACGCAGTATTTT. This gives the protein CASTRGFSGAPSTDTQYF.

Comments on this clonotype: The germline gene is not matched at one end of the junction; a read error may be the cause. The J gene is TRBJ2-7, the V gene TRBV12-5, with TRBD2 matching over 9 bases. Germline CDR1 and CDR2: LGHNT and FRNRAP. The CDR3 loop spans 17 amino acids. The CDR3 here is CTSGLDPLAGGSYDQYF. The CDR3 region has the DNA TGTACTAGTGGTTTGGACCCCCTCGCGGGGGGGTCCTACGATCAGTACTTC.

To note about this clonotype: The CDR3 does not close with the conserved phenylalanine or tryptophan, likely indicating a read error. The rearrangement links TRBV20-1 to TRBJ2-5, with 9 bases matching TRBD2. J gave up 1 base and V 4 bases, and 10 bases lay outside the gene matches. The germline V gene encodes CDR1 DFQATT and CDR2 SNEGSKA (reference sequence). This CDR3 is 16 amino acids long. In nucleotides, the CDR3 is TGCAGTGCTACACCCTATAGCGGGGGAACCCAAGAGACCCAGTACTCC. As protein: CSATPYSGGTQETQYS.

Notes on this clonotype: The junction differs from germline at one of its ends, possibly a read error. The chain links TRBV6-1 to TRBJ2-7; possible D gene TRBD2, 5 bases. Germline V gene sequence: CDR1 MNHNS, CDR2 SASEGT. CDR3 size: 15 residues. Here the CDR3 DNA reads TGTGTCAGCAGTGACCACCGGAGCGGCAACTCCGAGCAGTACTTC. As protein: CVSSDHRSGNSEQYF.

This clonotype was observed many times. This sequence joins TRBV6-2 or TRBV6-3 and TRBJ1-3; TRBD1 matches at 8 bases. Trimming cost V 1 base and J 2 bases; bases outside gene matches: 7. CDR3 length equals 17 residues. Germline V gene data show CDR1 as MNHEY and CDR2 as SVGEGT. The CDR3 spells CASSYYGQGSAGNTIYF. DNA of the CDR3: TGTGCCAGCAGTTACTACGGACAGGGCTCGGCTGGAAACACCATATATTTT.

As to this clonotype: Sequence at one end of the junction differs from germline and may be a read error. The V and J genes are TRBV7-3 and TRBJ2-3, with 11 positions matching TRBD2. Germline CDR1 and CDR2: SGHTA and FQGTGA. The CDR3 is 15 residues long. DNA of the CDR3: TGTGTCAGCAGCTCTAGCGGGAGGAGCACAGATACGCAGTATTTT. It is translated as CVSSSSGRSTDTQYF. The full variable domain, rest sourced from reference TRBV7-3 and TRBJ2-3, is GAGVSQTPSNKVTEKGKYVELRCDPISGHTALYWYRQSLGQGPEFLIYFQGTGAADDSGLPNDRFFAVRPEGSVSTLKIQRTERGDSAVYLCVSSSSGRSTDTQYFGPGTRLTVL.

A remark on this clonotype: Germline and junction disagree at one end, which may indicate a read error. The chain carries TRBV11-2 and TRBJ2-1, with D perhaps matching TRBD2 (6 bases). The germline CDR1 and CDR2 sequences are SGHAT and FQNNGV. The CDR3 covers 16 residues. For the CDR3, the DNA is TGTGTCAGCAGCGAGACACTAGCTACACTGTACAATGAGCAGTTCTTC. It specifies CVSSETLATLYNEQFF.

CDR3 nucleotide sequence: TGTGCCATCAGTGCACAGGGGACTTCAGATACGCAGTATTTT. It encodes CAISAQGTSDTQYF. The chain links TRBV10-3 to TRBJ2-3; a possible D gene is TRBD1 (7 bases). V lost 4 bases to trimming and J lost 4 bases, with 12 bases between them. CDR3 size: 14 residues. The V gene's germline CDR1 is ENHRY and CDR2 SYGVKD.

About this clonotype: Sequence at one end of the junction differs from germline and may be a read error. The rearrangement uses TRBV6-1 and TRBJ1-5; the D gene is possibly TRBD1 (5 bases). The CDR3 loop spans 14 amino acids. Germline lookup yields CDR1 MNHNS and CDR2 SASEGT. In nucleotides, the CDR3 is TGTGCCAGCAGGGCCACAGGATTCGATCAGCCCAAGCATTTT. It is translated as CASRATGFDQPKHF.